Listed here is a single T cell receptor beta chain. It lacks a known antigen. There are no base qualities to consult, and no much larger clone falls within one base. The donors were healthy, HIV-negative adults with no recently reported acute infections or vaccinations. All donors were Caucasian adults living in Nashville, Tennessee, USA. CD4+ T cells were enriched through magnetic negative selection, after which naive cells were positively selected on CD45RA and the remaining negative fraction served as the memory subset. After blood collection by leukapheresis, PBMCs were isolated using Ficoll-Histopaque density gradient centrifugation and then cryopreserved in the vapor phase of liquid nitrogen. Analytical flow cytometry was used to check the purity and quantity of every magnetically sorted T cell population. Genomic DNA was isolated from each sorted fraction and quantified by UV absorbance on a Nanodrop 2000c.

The data are from a study of shared clonotypes between healthy human individuals (dated by TCRdb to about 2020). In terms of the full investigation: The cohort comprised two women and a few men aged 18 to 49 years. Per donor, three plates each were used for CD4 naive and CD4 memory, two for CD8 naive, and one for CD8 memory. Blood TCR repertoires of 5 or 6 healthy adults were deeply sequenced to estimate repertoire size and the extent of clonotype sharing between individuals. To increase sequencing depth and limit assay-specific biases, TCR repertoire library preparation and sequencing were carried out by different laboratories using diverse techniques. Each donor's leukapheresis produced roughly between roughly 0.85 and 10 billion PBMCs.

Using the deep immunoSEQ assay, multiplex PCR amplified TCR CDR3 regions from genomic DNA. For each cell subset, the extracted genomic DNA was distributed evenly across all wells of several immunoSEQ 96-well plates, and each plate served as one replicate. For sorted subsets, approximately 200 ng of genomic DNA, equivalent to 25,000 to 35,000 T cell genomes, went into each replicate PCR. Purified libraries were quantified with a Qubit 3.0 fluorometer, sized on a Bioanalyzer 2100, and re-quantified with the KAPA Library Quantification kit. Every immunoSEQ 96-well plate was sequenced on a dedicated single-read 150-cycle Illumina NextSeq 550 flow cell. Regarding the original processing steps: The immunoSEQ output contained only junctional sequences without quality scores, so filtering could not match that applied to full-length reads. Sequences were annotated with PyIR, a Python wrapper for IgBLAST v1.9, and V/J genes and CDR3 were assigned using IMGT germline references. Any read was removed if the V/J assignment was weak (E-value above 1e-6), the CDR3 was missing, or the read contained stop codons, out-of-frame junctions, or ambiguous translated residues. V3J clonotypes were defined as sequences sharing an identical inferred V gene, J gene, and CDR3 amino acid sequence. To compute the percentage overlap between repertoires, the number of shared unique clonotypes was divided by the size of the smaller repertoire. Three approaches were used to assess repertoire richness: RTK rarefaction, the Chao1 estimator, and Recon v2.1 estimates of unobserved clonotypes. Generation probabilities for all TCRbeta clonotypes obtained by the gDNA method from a few donors were computed using OLGA. TCRdb stores this immuneACCESS table with in-frame sequences only. Part of the clones is absent; in the studies checked, under half of the shortfall reflects unresolved V genes, and no reason is known for the rest. V, J and clone size are those of that table, while D and trimming were read from the DNA. Here the sample has about 1.5 million clones; roughly 97% occur a single time. The top ten hold approximately 1.2% of the sample.

Points the paper makes about the study in general: Sampling was restricted to blood, and TCR repertoires in tissues likely differ from the TCR repertoires found in blood. When several donors were compared, the shared fraction of clonotypes was around 5% for naive CD4, around 4% for naive CD8, about 2.4% for memory CD4, and 0.3% to 0.5% for memory CD8. Pairwise subsampling led to the expectation that sequencing depth would affect the degree of clonotype sharing among donors. Clonotypes shared by all four sorted-subset donors showed higher generation probabilities than non-shared clonotypes. Larger estimated clonotype richness was generally found for naive subsets than for memory subsets. Because the study included a small number of donors, the genetic and exposure-history diversity represented was limited. Rarefaction of sorted-subset datasets indicated incomplete sequencing despite the large sequencing depth.

Trimming takes 5 bases from V and 11 bases from J, and the germline ends sit 10 bases apart. Via the germline V gene (reference sequence), CDR1 is SEHNR and CDR2 FQNEAQ. The CDR3 covers 11 residues, taking in both the cysteine and the phenylalanine. The entry retains the CDR3 DNA only, 33 bases that are in frame from base 1. The receptor was isolated from a man aged 30 to 45 in good health. Recombination joined TRBV7-9 with TRBJ2-1; tentative D gene TRBD1, with 6 bases matching. The specimen was naive CD4+ T cells sorted from blood. The cell subset or site label on this specimen signifies: CD45RA+ positively selected. The nucleotide sequence reads TGTGCCAGCAGCGAGGGACACCAGCAGTTCTTC. It translates to CASSEGHQQFF.